This T cell receptor beta chain was recovered during a study of shared clonotypes between healthy human individuals (dated by TCRdb to about 2020). As for the study more broadly: A couple of women and a few men aged 18 to 49 years were included in the cohort. For each donor, three plates each were used for CD4 naive and CD4 memory, two plates were used for CD8 naive, and one plate was used for CD8 memory. The study deeply sequenced blood TCR repertoires of about five healthy adults to estimate repertoire size and the extent of clonotype sharing between individuals. To increase sequencing depth and limit assay-specific biases, different laboratories used diverse techniques to prepare libraries and sequence TCR repertoires. Leukapheresis yielded between about 0.9 and 8.9 billion PBMCs per donor. The study at large found these results: The genetic and exposure-history diversity represented was limited by the small number of donors. Larger estimated clonotype richness was generally found for naive subsets than for memory subsets. Sampling was limited to blood, and TCR repertoires in tissue likely differ from TCR repertoires in blood. Clonotypes shared by all four sorted-subset donors showed higher generation probabilities than non-shared clonotypes. Approximately 5% of naive CD4, 3.5% of naive CD8, approximately 2% of memory CD4, and around 0.42% of memory CD8 clonotypes were shared across a few donors. Based on pairwise subsampling, the degree of clonotype sharing among donors was expected to be affected by sequencing depth. Even with the large sequencing depth, rarefaction of the sorted-subset datasets indicated that sequencing was incomplete.

Using the deep immunoSEQ assay, TCR CDR3 regions were amplified from genomic DNA by multiplex PCR. Extracted genomic DNA from each cell subset was distributed evenly across all wells of several immunoSEQ 96-well plates, and each plate was treated as a replicate. Each replicate PCR for sorted subsets received around 200 ng genomic DNA, equal to roughly 29,000 T cell genomes. Purified libraries were quantified with a Qubit 3.0 fluorometer, sized on a Bioanalyzer 2100, and re-quantified with the KAPA Library Quantification kit. A separate single-read 150-cycle Illumina NextSeq 550 flow cell was used to sequence each immunoSEQ 96-well plate. The authors' pipeline ran thus. Because only junctional sequences without quality scores were contained in the immunoSEQ output, filtering matching that applied to full-length reads could not be performed. Sequences were annotated with PyIR, a Python wrapper for IgBLAST v1.9, and V/J genes and CDR3 were assigned using IMGT germline references. Reads with weak V/J assignments (E-value above 1e-6), missing CDR3, stop codons, out-of-frame junctions, or ambiguous translated residues were removed. V3J clonotypes were defined by identical inferred V gene, J gene, and CDR3 amino acid sequence. To compute the percentage overlap between repertoires, the number of shared unique clonotypes was divided by the size of the smaller repertoire. RTK rarefaction, the Chao1 estimator, and Recon v2.1 estimates of unobserved clonotypes were used to assess repertoire richness. Generation probabilities were computed with OLGA for all TCRbeta clonotypes obtained by the gDNA method from several donors. TCRdb obtained this table from immuneACCESS and retained in-frame rearrangements with V and J assigned. These tables miss some clones; where compared with another copy, unresolved V genes account for less than half of the shortfall, and the remainder is unexplained. That table supplies the V and J calls and clone size; D and trimming were determined from the DNA. The sample profile shows over a million clones; 78% of them were found once. About 0.52% of the sample rests with the top ten.

The donors were healthy, HIV-negative adults with no recently reported acute infections or vaccinations. Every donor was a Caucasian adult residing in Nashville, Tennessee, USA. Magnetic negative selection was used to enrich CD4+ T cells, after which naive cells were positively selected on CD45RA and the negative fraction became the memory subset. Blood was collected by leukapheresis, and PBMCs were isolated by Ficoll-Histopaque density gradient centrifugation and then cryopreserved in liquid nitrogen vapor phase. Purity and quantity of every magnetically sorted T cell population were checked by analytical flow cytometry. Genomic DNA was isolated from each sorted fraction and quantified by UV absorbance on a Nanodrop 2000c. CDR1 KGHSY and CDR2 FQNENV were looked up in the germline V gene. V gives up 0 bases and J gives up 4 bases, and the segment between their germline ends measures 6 bases. The CDR3 starts with the cysteine, ends with the phenylalanine, and has 13 residues. The CDR3 DNA has 39 bases and is translated from base 1.

Remarks on this clone: The clone's antigen remains unknown. There are no base qualities to consult, and no much larger clone falls within one base.

The rearranged segments are TRBV16 and TRBJ1-2, and possibly TRBD1, on 5 matching bases. This receptor was identified in a man aged 18 to 29 in good health. Some clones in this sample may be carry-over from other donors' samples. Sample: memory CD4+ T cells from PBMCs. This specimen's cell subset or site label, interpreted: CD45RA-negative fraction. The CDR3 amino acid sequence is: CASSQSGTYGYTF. The DNA sequence is given as TGTGCCAGCAGCCAATCGGGGACCTATGGCTACACCTTC.